Listed below are T cell receptor beta chains from one sample, sequenced in a study of T cell responses to AZD1222 COVID-19 vaccine. The data were produced by immunoSEQ multiplex PCR, yet TCRdb's version contains in-frame clones alone and is incomplete. The sample carries 65,000 to 95,000 clones, 80% to 90% recorded once. The sequenced sample was peripheral blood, obtained 28 days after the second AZD1222 dose. The receptors originated from an adult who received the AZD1222 COVID-19 vaccine. Both conserved end residues are part of each CDR3. Each record gives: D gene, V gene, clone size, J gene, CDR3 DNA, CDR3 protein. The D gene is left open where the match is weak. Size values are once, few and many counts, or a class for expanded clones, and some rows have none.

.	TRBV10-2	.	TRBJ1-6	TGCGCCATCGGCTCCTATAATTCACCCCTCCACTTT	CAIGSYNSPLHF
TRBD2	TRBV2	.	TRBJ2-5	TGTGCCAGCAGTGAATTAGCGGGGGGGCTGGAGACCCAGTACTTC	CASSELAGGLETQYF
TRBD1	TRBV2	.	TRBJ1-1	TGTGCCAGCAGTGTAGACAGGGTTAACACTGAAGCTTTCTTT	CASSVDRVNTEAFF
TRBD1	TRBV7-9	.	TRBJ2-7	TGTGCCAGCAGCTCTTGGGCCGGGACAGGGGCCTACGAGCAGTACTTC	CASSSWAGTGAYEQYF
.	TRBV29-1	.	TRBJ1-2	TGCAGCGTGATCCGTGACAGTATCAATGGCTACACCTTC	CSVIRDSINGYTF
.	TRBV18	.	TRBJ2-7	TGTGCCAGCTCACCACGAGGGTCTACCTACGAGCAGTACTTC	CASSPRGSTYEQYF
TRBD1	TRBV7-9	.	TRBJ1-1	TGTGCCAGCAGCTTATTACAGGGGGCTAGGGAAGCTTTCTTT	CASSLLQGAREAFF
.	TRBV28	.	TRBJ2-5	TGTGCCAGCGGAAAACCGGGCCTAGTTTTATGGACCCAGTACTTC	CASGKPGLVLWTQYF
TRBD1	TRBV28	.	TRBJ1-3	TGTGCCAGCTGGGGTGACAGGGCAAACACCATATATTTT	CASWGDRANTIYF
.	TRBV13	.	TRBJ2-7	TGTGCCAGCAGCTTAGGCCTAATGGGAAGCTCCTACGAGCAGTACTTC	CASSLGLMGSSYEQYF
.	TRBV30	.	TRBJ1-3	TGTGCCTGGAGCCTGACAGTTTCTGGAAACACCATATATTTT	CAWSLTVSGNTIYF
.	TRBV10-3	.	TRBJ1-3	TGTGCCATCAGTGAGTCTTTGGGGTCCTCTGGAAACACCATATATTTT	CAISESLGSSGNTIYF
.	TRBV10-3	.	TRBJ2-5	TGTGCCATCAGTGGGGGGGATCAAGAGACCCAGTACTTC	CAISGGDQETQYF
.	TRBV7-2	.	TRBJ2-1	TGTGCCAGCAGCTCGAAGCGGGCCTACAATGAGCAGTTCTTC	CASSSKRAYNEQFF
TRBD2	TRBV10-3	.	TRBJ2-2	TGTGCCACCAGTGTTGCGGGGGGCACCGGGGAGCTGTTTTTT	CATSVAGGTGELFF
TRBD1	TRBV11-2	.	TRBJ1-4	TGTGCCAGCATCCATCATACAGGGGGGAATTATGAAAAACTGTTTTTT	CASIHHTGGNYEKLFF
TRBD2	TRBV19	once	TRBJ2-1	TGTGCCAGTAGTACTAGAAGATCCTACAGCGGGGCCTACAATGAGCAGTTCTTC	CASSTRRSYSGAYNEQFF
.	TRBV28	.	TRBJ2-1	TGTGCCAGCAGTTCGAGTGGGGCGGTGGCGGCCCAGTTCTTC	CASSSSGAVAAQFF
TRBD1	TRBV10-3	many	TRBJ1-2	TGTGCCATCAGTGCGGGGACAGAATATGGCTACACCTTC	CAISAGTEYGYTF
.	TRBV3-1/TRBV3-2	.	TRBJ2-5	TGTGCCAGCAGCCAACAGGGGGAGACCCAGTACTTC	CASSQQGETQYF
.	TRBV28	.	TRBJ1-6	TGTGCCAGCAGTTTGGGGGTTCGGCTTCCTAACCTGTATAATTCACCCCTCCACTTT	CASSLGVRLPNLYNSPLHF
.	TRBV4-1	many	TRBJ2-3	TGCGCCAGCAGCCAAGATCATCCCACAGATACGCAGTATTTT	CASSQDHPTDTQYF
.	TRBV5-4	.	TRBJ2-2	TGTGCCAGCAGCCGCCGGGACGGCGAGCGGAGGCTGTTTTTT	CASSRRDGERRLFF
TRBD2	TRBV7-2	few	TRBJ2-3	TGTGCCAGCAACGTGGGACTATTCACAGATACGCAGTATTTT	CASNVGLFTDTQYF
.	TRBV2	.	TRBJ1-2	TGTGCCAGCAGTGAAAAGTCGGGGGGCCTCTATGGCTACACCTTC	CASSEKSGGLYGYTF
.	TRBV10-2	.	TRBJ1-2	TGCGCCAGCAGTGAAATAAGAAACGACTATGGCTACACCTTC	CASSEIRNDYGYTF
.	TRBV5-1	.	TRBJ1-2	TGCGCCAGCAGCTCCATGGGCGCGGAAAATGGCTACACCTTC	CASSSMGAENGYTF
.	TRBV5-5	.	TRBJ2-2	TGTGCCAGCAGCTTGGCCCCCGTGGAACCGAACACCGGGGAGCTGTTTTTT	CASSLAPVEPNTGELFF
.	TRBV6-5	.	TRBJ1-5	TGTGCCCTCGCGGGAGACAATCAGCCCCAGCATTTT	CALAGDNQPQHF
.	TRBV2	.	TRBJ2-7	TGTGCCAGCAGTGATGTGGGGGTGGGGCGGTACTTC	CASSDVGVGRYF
.	TRBV20-1	.	TRBJ2-7	TGCAGTGCCACTACTCGCGAGCAGTACTTC	CSATTREQYF